This T cell receptor beta chain was found in a study of identical twins' blood T cells. Findings and limits, study-wide: Shared CDR3 clonotype counts between two donors mainly tracked the product of their cloneset sizes, twins included. Even for out-of-frame TCRbeta, twins reportedly shared V gene usage much more than unrelated donors.

Likely shared infections and vaccines: all three twin pairs were reared together. The CDR3 extends over 15 amino acids. In germline, CDR1 is SGHTA, CDR2 FQGNSA. MiXCR, run by TCRdb on the 5' RACE reads, gives a single entry per CDR3 protein. The sample lists fewer than 450,000 distinct CDR3 sequences, about 28% occurring once. To note about this clonotype: Its cognate antigen is unknown. A read error may produce the germline difference seen at one junction end.

The clonotype comes from a woman aged 18-49 years in good health. This sequence joins TRBV7-2 and TRBJ1-1, with TRBD1 matching 7 bases. Material: PBMCs. The DNA of the CDR3 is TGTGCCAGCAGCTTGGTCGAGGGGGCCCTCCCTGAGGCTTTCTTT. Translating it yields CASSLVEGALPEAFF.